Listed below are T cell receptor beta chains from one sample, sequenced in a study of sequential checkpoint blockade in melanoma. Sequenced by immunoSEQ multiplex PCR; TCRdb stores in-frame clones only, minus some. The sample includes 10,000 or so clones, about three fifths of them seen just once. This sample comprised CD8+ T cells sorted from blood (inferred from file names), obtained from a patient given nivolumab and ipilimumab in sequence. Every receptor here comes from a human donor with melanoma. CDR3s include the opening cysteine and the closing phenylalanine or tryptophan. Each record gives: clone size, J gene, V gene, D gene, CDR3 protein, CDR3 DNA. A D gene is named only where the DNA matches it firmly. Expanded clones get a size class; other rows say once, few or many, or leave the size out.

size: few
J: TRBJ1-3
V: TRBV5-4
D: NA
CDR3: CASSLWGEGKAGNTIYF
DNA: TGTGCCAGCAGCCTCTGGGGGGAGGGTAAAGCTGGAAACACCATATATTTT

size: few
J: TRBJ2-2
V: TRBV6-6
D: TRBD2
CDR3: CASSWTSGSTGELFF
DNA: TGTGCCAGCAGTTGGACTAGCGGGAGTACCGGGGAGCTGTTTTTT

size: few
J: TRBJ2-5
V: TRBV5-3
D: TRBD2
CDR3: CARSFETSGRASETQYF
DNA: TGTGCCAGAAGCTTCGAGACTAGCGGGAGGGCGTCGGAGACCCAGTACTTC

size: NA
J: TRBJ2-3
V: TRBV27
D: NA
CDR3: CASSLGGIPDTQYF
DNA: TGTGCCAGCAGCCTCGGGGGAATCCCAGATACGCAGTATTTT

size: NA
J: TRBJ2-7
V: TRBV6-5
D: NA
CDR3: CASSFSYEQYF
DNA: TGTGCCAGCAGTTTCAGCTACGAGCAGTACTTC

size: hyperexpanded
J: TRBJ2-2
V: TRBV27
D: TRBD1
CDR3: CASSSHRQGINTGELFF
DNA: TGTGCCAGCAGTTCGCACAGACAGGGAATAAACACCGGGGAGCTGTTTTTT

size: NA
J: TRBJ1-2
V: TRBV7-8
D: NA
CDR3: CASEGEGRDGYTF
DNA: TGTGCCAGTGAAGGGGAGGGAAGAGATGGCTACACCTTC

size: NA
J: TRBJ2-7
V: TRBV11-3
D: TRBD2
CDR3: CASSPATSGSYEQYF
DNA: TGTGCCAGCAGCCCGGCGACTAGCGGGAGTTACGAGCAGTACTTC

size: NA
J: TRBJ1-6
V: TRBV4-1
D: NA
CDR3: CASSQVQGSSYNSPLHF
DNA: TGCGCCAGCAGCCAAGTCCAGGGGAGTTCCTATAATTCACCCCTCCACTTT

size: NA
J: TRBJ2-3
V: TRBV6-4
D: NA
CDR3: CASSDSAETDTQYF
DNA: TGTGCCAGCAGTGACAGTGCCGAGACAGATACGCAGTATTTT

size: NA
J: TRBJ2-6
V: TRBV27
D: NA
CDR3: CASSLEAPGQGVSGANVLTF
DNA: TGTGCCAGCAGTTTAGAGGCCCCCGGGCAGGGCGTCTCTGGGGCCAACGTCCTGACTTTC

size: NA
J: TRBJ2-7
V: TRBV29-1
D: TRBD1
CDR3: CSVPTGGSPSEQYF
DNA: TGCAGCGTCCCAACAGGGGGCTCGCCCTCTGAGCAGTACTTC

size: NA
J: TRBJ2-5
V: TRBV7-9
D: NA
CDR3: CASSLVPGGLYF
DNA: TGTGCCAGCAGCTTAGTACCAGGGGGGCTTTACTTC

size: NA
J: TRBJ2-5
V: TRBV13
D: TRBD2
CDR3: CASSLVGGKTQYF
DNA: TGTGCCAGCAGCTTAGTCGGGGGGAAGACCCAGTACTTC

size: once
J: TRBJ2-2
V: TRBV4-2
D: TRBD1
CDR3: CASSQRTGAPELFF
DNA: TGTGCCAGCAGCCAGAGGACAGGGGCCCCGGAGCTGTTTTTT

size: few
J: TRBJ2-5
V: TRBV6-6
D: TRBD2
CDR3: CASSYLGGGGETQYF
DNA: TGTGCCAGCAGTTACTTGGGGGGGGGAGGTGAGACCCAGTACTTC

size: NA
J: TRBJ2-7
V: TRBV5-8
D: NA
CDR3: CASSLGFSSYEQYF
DNA: TGTGCCAGCAGCTTGGGATTTAGCTCCTACGAGCAGTACTTC

size: NA
J: TRBJ1-2
V: TRBV7-3
D: NA
CDR3: CASSLGPGAPYGYTF
DNA: TGTGCCAGCAGCTTAGGTCCAGGGGCTCCCTATGGCTACACCTTC

size: few
J: TRBJ2-1
V: TRBV13
D: NA
CDR3: CASSPVSSYNEQFF
DNA: TGTGCCAGCAGCCCGGTAAGCTCCTACAATGAGCAGTTCTTC

size: once
J: TRBJ1-1
V: TRBV4-1
D: NA
CDR3: CASSPPGVNTEAFF
DNA: TGCGCCAGCAGCCCGCCAGGGGTGAACACTGAAGCTTTCTTT

size: NA
J: TRBJ1-2
V: TRBV28
D: TRBD1
CDR3: CASRPITGGMGYTF
DNA: TGTGCCAGCCGTCCCATTACAGGGGGCATGGGCTACACCTTC

size: once
J: TRBJ1-2
V: TRBV5-1
D: TRBD1
CDR3: CASSFTGDYGYTF
DNA: TGCGCCAGCAGCTTTACAGGGGACTATGGCTACACCTTC

size: few
J: TRBJ2-3
V: TRBV5-1
D: TRBD1
CDR3: CASPGQSTDTQYF
DNA: TGCGCCAGTCCGGGACAGAGCACAGATACGCAGTATTTT

size: once
J: TRBJ1-2
V: TRBV27
D: NA
CDR3: CASSLSSDSVIYGYTF
DNA: TGTGCCAGCAGTTTATCGTCGGACAGCGTAATCTATGGCTACACCTTC

size: few
J: TRBJ2-7
V: TRBV2
D: TRBD1
CDR3: CASSEGGQGYEQYF
DNA: TGTGCCAGCAGTGAAGGGGGACAGGGCTACGAGCAGTACTTC

size: few
J: TRBJ2-7
V: TRBV7-9
D: NA
CDR3: CASSLDFYEQYF
DNA: TGTGCCAGCAGCTTAGACTTCTACGAGCAGTACTTC

size: NA
J: TRBJ1-2
V: TRBV4-1
D: NA
CDR3: CASSQDRDSSYGYTF
DNA: TGCGCCAGCAGCCAAGATCGTGACAGTAGCTATGGCTACACCTTC

size: few
J: TRBJ2-3
V: TRBV7-9
D: NA
CDR3: CASSPRGSGTDTQYF
DNA: TGTGCCAGCAGCCCCAGGGGAAGCGGCACAGATACGCAGTATTTT

size: NA
J: TRBJ2-5
V: TRBV15
D: TRBD2
CDR3: CATSREAGGGETQYF
DNA: TGTGCCACCAGCAGAGAAGCGGGGGGCGGGGAGACCCAGTACTTC

size: few
J: TRBJ2-7
V: TRBV7-9
D: NA
CDR3: CASSLEGHSSYEQYF
DNA: TGTGCCAGCAGCTTGGAAGGACACAGCTCCTACGAGCAGTACTTC

size: NA
J: TRBJ2-3
V: TRBV6-4
D: TRBD2
CDR3: CASSSGAGGGDTQYF
DNA: TGTGCCAGCAGCTCTGGAGCGGGAGGTGGAGATACGCAGTATTTT

size: NA
J: TRBJ1-5
V: TRBV7-6
D: TRBD1
CDR3: CASSLPEGAAPSNQPQHF
DNA: TGTGCCAGCAGCTTACCGGAGGGGGCGGCCCCTAGCAATCAGCCCCAGCATTTT

size: NA
J: TRBJ2-7
V: TRBV5-5
D: NA
CDR3: CASSVGGGVSYEQYF
DNA: TGTGCCAGCAGCGTTGGTGGCGGGGTATCCTACGAGCAGTACTTC

size: NA
J: TRBJ2-3
V: TRBV27
D: NA
CDR3: CASSFQGSTDTQYF
DNA: TGTGCCAGCAGTTTTCAGGGCAGCACAGATACGCAGTATTTT

size: few
J: TRBJ2-5
V: TRBV4-1
D: TRBD2
CDR3: CASSQERGGQETQYF
DNA: TGCGCCAGCAGCCAAGAGCGGGGGGGCCAAGAGACCCAGTACTTC

size: NA
J: TRBJ1-1
V: TRBV7-6
D: TRBD1
CDR3: CASSTPGQGAFF
DNA: TGTGCCAGCAGCACGCCGGGACAGGGAGCTTTCTTT

size: NA
J: TRBJ1-1
V: TRBV5-5
D: NA
CDR3: CASSLGSTEAFF
DNA: TGTGCCAGCAGCTTGGGCAGCACTGAAGCTTTCTTT

size: few
J: TRBJ1-4
V: TRBV7-9
D: NA
CDR3: CASSFVQINEKLFF
DNA: TGTGCCAGCAGCTTTGTGCAGATAAATGAAAAACTGTTTTTT

size: NA
J: TRBJ2-3
V: TRBV6-5
D: TRBD2
CDR3: CASSFLSGGTDTQYF
DNA: TGTGCCAGCAGTTTCCTTAGCGGGGGCACAGATACGCAGTATTTT

size: NA
J: TRBJ2-1
V: TRBV25-1
D: TRBD1
CDR3: CASTQGQNNEQFF
DNA: TGTGCCAGCACCCAGGGACAGAACAATGAGCAGTTCTTC

size: NA
J: TRBJ2-3
V: TRBV6-5
D: TRBD1
CDR3: CASSYTTGLSDTQYF
DNA: TGTGCCAGCAGCTACACGACAGGGCTGTCGGATACGCAGTATTTT

size: few
J: TRBJ2-5
V: TRBV5-8
D: NA
CDR3: CASSQDRGTQETQYF
DNA: TGCGCCAGCAGCCAAGATAGAGGCACCCAAGAGACCCAGTACTTC

size: NA
J: TRBJ2-7
V: TRBV6-4
D: TRBD1
CDR3: CASRQDRASSYEQYF
DNA: TGTGCCAGCAGACAGGACAGGGCGAGCTCCTACGAGCAGTACTTC

size: once
J: TRBJ2-1
V: TRBV6-4
D: TRBD2
CDR3: CASSRGGNYNEQFF
DNA: TGTGCCAGCAGTCGGGGGGGGAACTACAATGAGCAGTTCTTC

size: NA
J: TRBJ1-5
V: TRBV11-2
D: TRBD1
CDR3: CASSLGQGGQPQHF
DNA: TGTGCCAGCAGCTTAGGGCAGGGGGGCCAGCCCCAGCATTTT

size: NA
J: TRBJ2-7
V: TRBV7-2
D: TRBD1
CDR3: CASATGGYEQYF
DNA: TGTGCCAGCGCAACAGGGGGCTACGAGCAGTACTTC

size: few
J: TRBJ2-3
V: TRBV6-4
D: TRBD2
CDR3: CASSEAGGTDTQYF
DNA: TGTGCCAGTTCCGAAGCGGGGGGCACAGATACGCAGTATTTT

size: NA
J: TRBJ2-7
V: TRBV9
D: NA
CDR3: CASSVDPGSYEQYF
DNA: TGTGCCAGCAGCGTAGATCCGGGATCCTACGAGCAGTACTTC

size: NA
J: TRBJ1-1
V: TRBV4-1
D: NA
CDR3: CASSPDRLATEAFF
DNA: TGTGCCAGCAGCCCCGACAGGTTAGCGACTGAAGCTTTCTTT